This T cell receptor (beta chain) was captured in a study of cytomegalovirus exposure and HLA in healthy donors. General study findings and limits: Common viral pathogens (according to a later analysis) appeared linked to several of the most significant clusters.

The PCR made use of 60 Vbeta and 13 Jbeta primers. Assay: immunoSEQ multiplex PCR; the TCRdb copy retains only in-frame clones and omits some. The table records 140,000 or so clones, roughly 80% of them present only once. Turning to this clone: Antigen: not known.

Material: PBMCs. The receptor's source is a woman aged 40 to 55 in good health and CMV-seronegative.

The CDR3 reads CASSQRQGGYQPQHF. CDR3 sequence (DNA): TGTGCCAGCAGCCAAAGGCAAGGGGGCTATCAGCCCCAGCATTTT. The V and J genes are TRBV4-2 and TRBJ1-5, with 7 bases aligning to TRBD1. The V segment lost 2 bases and the J segment 5 bases; nucleotides outside the gene matches: 6. Germline V lookup: CDR1 LGHNA, CDR2 YNFKEQ. This CDR3 comprises 15 residues.